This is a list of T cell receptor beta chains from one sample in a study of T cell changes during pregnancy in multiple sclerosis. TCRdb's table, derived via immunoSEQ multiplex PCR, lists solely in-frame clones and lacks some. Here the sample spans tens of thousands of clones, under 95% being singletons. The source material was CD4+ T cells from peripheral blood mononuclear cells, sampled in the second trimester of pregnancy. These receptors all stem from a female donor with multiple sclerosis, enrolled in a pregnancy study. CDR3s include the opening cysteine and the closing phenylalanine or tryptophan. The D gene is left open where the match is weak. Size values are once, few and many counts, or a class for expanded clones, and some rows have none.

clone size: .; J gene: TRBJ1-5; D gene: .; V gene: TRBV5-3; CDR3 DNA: TGTGCCAGAAGCTTGCGAGCGGTCAGCAATCAGCCCCAGCATTTT; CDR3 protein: CARSLRAVSNQPQHF
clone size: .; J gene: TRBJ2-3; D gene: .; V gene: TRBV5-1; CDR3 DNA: TGCGCCAGCAGCCCAGCTAGCGATACGCAGTATTTT; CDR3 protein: CASSPASDTQYF
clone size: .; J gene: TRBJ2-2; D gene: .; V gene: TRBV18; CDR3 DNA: TGTGCCAGCTCACCACCCAGGCGCAACACCGGGGAGCTGTTTTTT; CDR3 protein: CASSPPRRNTGELFF
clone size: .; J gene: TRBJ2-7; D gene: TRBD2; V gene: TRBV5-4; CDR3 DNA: TGTGCCAGCAGCGCCGGGGGAGCGGGGGGCCGCCCCTCGTCCTACGAGCAGTACTTC; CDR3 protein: CASSAGGAGGRPSSYEQYF
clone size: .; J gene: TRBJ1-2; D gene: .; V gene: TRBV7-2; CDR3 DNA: TGTGCCAGCAGCTTACTTTTGAGTGGCTACACCTTC; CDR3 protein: CASSLLLSGYTF
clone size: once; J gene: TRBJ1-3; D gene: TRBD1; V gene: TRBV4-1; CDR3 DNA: TGCGCCAGCAGCCAAGAGGGACAGAGGACCATATATTTT; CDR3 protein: CASSQEGQRTIYF
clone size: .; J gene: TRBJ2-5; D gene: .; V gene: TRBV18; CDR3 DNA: TGTGCCAGCTCACCGGGCGCGCAAGAGACCCAGTACTTC; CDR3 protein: CASSPGAQETQYF
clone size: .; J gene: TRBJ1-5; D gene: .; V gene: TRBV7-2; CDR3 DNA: TGTGCCAGCAGCTTCGATCAGGGTAGGGGTCAGCCCCAGCATTTT; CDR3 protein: CASSFDQGRGQPQHF
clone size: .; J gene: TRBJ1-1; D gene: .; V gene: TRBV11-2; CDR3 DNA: TGTGCCAGCAGCTTAGCGGGGGGGATGAACACTGAAGCTTTCTTT; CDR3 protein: CASSLAGGMNTEAFF
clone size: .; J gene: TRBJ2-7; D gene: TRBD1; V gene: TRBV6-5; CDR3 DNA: TGTGCCAGCAGTTACGTGGACAGGGTTGAGCAGTACTTC; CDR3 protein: CASSYVDRVEQYF
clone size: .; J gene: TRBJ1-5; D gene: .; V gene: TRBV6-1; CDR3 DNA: TGTGCCAGCAGTGGAGTTAGACAGCTTAGCAATCAGCCCCAGCATTTT; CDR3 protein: CASSGVRQLSNQPQHF
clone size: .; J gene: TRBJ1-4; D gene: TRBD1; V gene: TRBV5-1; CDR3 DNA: TGCGCCAGCAGCGGGGACAGGGGGTACGAAAAACTGTTTTTT; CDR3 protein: CASSGDRGYEKLFF
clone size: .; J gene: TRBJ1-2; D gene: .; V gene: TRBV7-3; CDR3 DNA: TGTGCCAGCAGCCCAAGGGGAGGGGCCCATGGCTACACCTTC; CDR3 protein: CASSPRGGAHGYTF
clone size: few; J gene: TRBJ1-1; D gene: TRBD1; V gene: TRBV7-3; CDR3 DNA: TGTGCCAGCAGCTTAAATCAGGGGGCAGGTGAAGCTTTCTTT; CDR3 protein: CASSLNQGAGEAFF
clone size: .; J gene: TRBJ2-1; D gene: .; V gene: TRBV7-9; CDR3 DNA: TGTGCCAGCAGCGCCCGGGGGGCCCCCTACAATGAGCAGTTCTTC; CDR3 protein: CASSARGAPYNEQFF
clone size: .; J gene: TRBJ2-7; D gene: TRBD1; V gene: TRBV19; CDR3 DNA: TGTGCCAGTAGTAGGAGTTTAGGGACAGGGGACGAGCAGTACTTC; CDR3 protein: CASSRSLGTGDEQYF
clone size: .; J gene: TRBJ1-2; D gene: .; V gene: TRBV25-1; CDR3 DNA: TGTGCCAGCAGTGAATATTCGGGATTCTATGGCTACACCTTC; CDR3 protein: CASSEYSGFYGYTF
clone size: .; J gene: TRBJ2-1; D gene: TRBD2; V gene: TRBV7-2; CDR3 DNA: TGTGCCAGCAGCTTATGGGGACTAGCGGGGGGGGACTCCTACAATGAGCAGTTCTTC; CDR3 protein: CASSLWGLAGGDSYNEQFF
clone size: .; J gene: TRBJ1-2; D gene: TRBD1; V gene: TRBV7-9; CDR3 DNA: TGTGCCAGCAGCTTAGGCGGTGACAGGGGGTCTAACTATGGCTACACCTTC; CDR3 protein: CASSLGGDRGSNYGYTF
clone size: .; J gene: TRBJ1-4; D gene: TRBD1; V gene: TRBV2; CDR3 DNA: TGTGCCAGCAACCAGGGGGCAACTAATGAAAAACTGTTTTTT; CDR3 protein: CASNQGATNEKLFF
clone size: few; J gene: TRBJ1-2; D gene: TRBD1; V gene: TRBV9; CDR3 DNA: TGTGCCAGCAGCCCAAGACAGGGTTCTATAGGCTACACCTTC; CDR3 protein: CASSPRQGSIGYTF
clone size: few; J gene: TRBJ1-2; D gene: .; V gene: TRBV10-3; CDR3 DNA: TGTGCCATCCGACAGAACTATGGCTACACCTTC; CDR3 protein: CAIRQNYGYTF
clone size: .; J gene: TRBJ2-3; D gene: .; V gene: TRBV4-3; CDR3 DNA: TGCGCCAGCAGCCTACAACTAGCCCCAGATACGCAGTATTTT; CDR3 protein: CASSLQLAPDTQYF
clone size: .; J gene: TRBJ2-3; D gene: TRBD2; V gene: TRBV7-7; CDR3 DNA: TGTGCTAGCAGCTTAGGTCTAGCGGGGGGTGCCGATACGCAGTATTTT; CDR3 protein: CASSLGLAGGADTQYF
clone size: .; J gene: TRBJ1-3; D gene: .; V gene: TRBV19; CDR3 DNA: TGTGCATCCGGGACAACTGGAAACACCATATATTTT; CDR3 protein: CASGTTGNTIYF
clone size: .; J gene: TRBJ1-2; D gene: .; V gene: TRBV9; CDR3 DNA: TGTGCCAGCAGCGTCAGATCAAGGCTGGAGGGGGGCTACACCTTC; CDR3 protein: CASSVRSRLEGGYTF
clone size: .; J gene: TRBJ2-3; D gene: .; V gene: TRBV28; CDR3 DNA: TGTGCCAGCAGTCCCAAAGGGGCGCGCTGGTCAGATACGCAGTATTTT; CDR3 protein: CASSPKGARWSDTQYF
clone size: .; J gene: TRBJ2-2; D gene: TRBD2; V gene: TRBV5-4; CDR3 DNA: TGTGCCAGCAGCGACGGGGAGCGGGGGGGCACCGGGGAGCTGTTTTTT; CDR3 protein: CASSDGERGGTGELFF
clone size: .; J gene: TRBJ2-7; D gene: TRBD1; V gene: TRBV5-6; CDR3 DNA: TGTGCCAGCAGCTTGAGGGACAGGGGCGAGCAGTACTTC; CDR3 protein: CASSLRDRGEQYF
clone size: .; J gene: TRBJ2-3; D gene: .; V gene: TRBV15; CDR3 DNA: TGTGCCACCAGCAGAGATCTAATGTCAGATACGCAGTATTTT; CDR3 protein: CATSRDLMSDTQYF
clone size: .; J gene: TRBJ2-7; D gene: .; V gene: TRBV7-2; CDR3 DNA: TGTGCCAGCAGCTTCGAGGGTACTAGGCCCTACGAGCAGTACTTC; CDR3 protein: CASSFEGTRPYEQYF
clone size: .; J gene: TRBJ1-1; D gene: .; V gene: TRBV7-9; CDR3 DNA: TGTGCCAGCACCAGGCTGAACACTGAAGCTTTCTTT; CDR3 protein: CASTRLNTEAFF
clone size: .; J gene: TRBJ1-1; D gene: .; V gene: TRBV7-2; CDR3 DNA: TGTGCCAGCAGCCGTGGACAGATTGAAGCTTTCTTT; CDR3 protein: CASSRGQIEAFF
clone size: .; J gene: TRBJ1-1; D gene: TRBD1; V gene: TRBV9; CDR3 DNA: TGTGCCAGCAGCGTAGCGGCAGGGGGCGAGGGGTCCGAAGCTTTCTTT; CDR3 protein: CASSVAAGGEGSEAFF
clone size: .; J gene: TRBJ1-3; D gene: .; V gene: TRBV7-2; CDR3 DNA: TGTGCCAGCAGCTTAGTAGGCACGGGAGGAACTGGAAACACCATATATTTT; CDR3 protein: CASSLVGTGGTGNTIYF
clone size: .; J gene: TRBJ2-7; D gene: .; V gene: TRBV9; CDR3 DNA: TGTGCCAGCAGCGTAGGAACTACTAGCTCCTACGAGCAGTACTTC; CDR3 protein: CASSVGTTSSYEQYF
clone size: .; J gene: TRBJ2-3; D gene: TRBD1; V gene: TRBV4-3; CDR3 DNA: TGCGCCAGCAGCCAAGATTCAGGGACAGGGGGGGCAGATACGCAGTATTTT; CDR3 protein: CASSQDSGTGGADTQYF
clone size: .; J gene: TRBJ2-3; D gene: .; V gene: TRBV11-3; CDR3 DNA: TGTGCCAGCAGCTTATCGACAGATACGCAGTATTTT; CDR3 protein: CASSLSTDTQYF
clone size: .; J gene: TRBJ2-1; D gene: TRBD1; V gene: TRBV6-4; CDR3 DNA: TGTGCCAGCAGCCCCCACGGCGGGACAGGTTACTACAATGAGCAGTTCTTC; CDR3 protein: CASSPHGGTGYYNEQFF
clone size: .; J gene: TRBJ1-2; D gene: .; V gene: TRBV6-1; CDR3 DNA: TGTGCCAGCAGTGAACAGCGGGGGAACTATGGCTACACCTTC; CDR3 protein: CASSEQRGNYGYTF
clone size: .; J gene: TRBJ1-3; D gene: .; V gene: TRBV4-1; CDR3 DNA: TGCGCCAGCAGCCATCGGGGGGTTTATGGAAACACCATGTATTTT; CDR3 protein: CASSHRGVYGNTMYF